This T cell receptor beta chain is drawn from a study of Graves' ophthalmopathy and Graves' hyperthyroidism. At least ten counts were recorded for this clonotype. The TCR beta CDR3 regions underwent amplification from RNA transcripts. RT-PCR in the first round used HTBI primers; a second-round multiplex PCR followed. TCRdb fed the multiplex PCR reads into MiXCR, producing one record per CDR3 protein. The sample consists of roughly 400,000 distinct CDR3 sequences, approximately 15% of them appearing once. The CDR3 totals 15 residues. Per the germline V gene, CDR1 is PRHDT and CDR2 is FYEKMQ (reference sequence). V was trimmed by 5 bases and J by 3 bases, leaving 14 bases between them.

The TCR comes from a woman under 30 with stable Graves' hyperthyroidism. J is TRBJ2-4 and V is TRBV13; the D gene is possibly TRBD1 (6 bases). The sample comprised peripheral blood. DNA for the CDR3: TGTGCCAGCAGCCACAGGGACATGGGCAAAAACATTCAGTACTTC. Protein: CASSHRDMGKNIQYF.